This T cell receptor beta chain was retrieved from a study of OX40 agonist ivuxolimab in advanced cancers. On the study more broadly: With ivuxolimab, an agonistic anti-OX40 (CD134) antibody, patients were treated. The study reported partial responses in three patients: one hepatocellular carcinoma, two cutaneous melanoma. Males comprised roughly four fifths of the group, whose mean age was approximately 60 years (range 23 to 79).

Clones were read by immunoSEQ multiplex PCR, and TCRdb kept only the in-frame ones, dropping some. Of 50,000 or so clones listed, approximately 87% are singletons. This receptor was taken from an adult with an advanced solid tumor such as melanoma, head and neck, liver or kidney cancer. Sequences were derived from CD4+ or CD8+ T cells sorted from blood, sampled in a trial of the OX40 agonist ivuxolimab.

The CDR3 loop is CASSPRLPGTVHTEAFF. In nucleotides, the CDR3 is TGTGCCAGCTCACCGAGGCTTCCCGGGACAGTTCACACTGAAGCTTTCTTT. The chain recombines TRBV18 with TRBJ1-1, with 7 bases lining up with TRBD1. CDR3 size: 17 residues. Germline V gene lookup returns CDR1 KGHSH and CDR2 LQKENI. Losses at the gene ends were 3 bases for V and 3 bases for J; bases not matched to a gene: 13.